What follows describes a single T cell receptor beta chain. V gave up 3 bases and J gave up 7 bases, with 9 bases separating them. CDR3 length: 12 residues. The table came from immunoSEQ multiplex PCR; TCRdb's copy has only in-frame clones and leaves some out. This sample has 45,000 to 55,000 clones, with over 85% found just once. The rearrangement links TRBV12-3 or TRBV12-4 to TRBJ1-2, with D perhaps TRBD1 (5 bases). Input material: PBMCs. The clonotype was recovered from a man aged 40-49 years with rheumatoid arthritis. In nucleotides, the CDR3 is TGTGCCAGCAGTTTCGTAGGGGTTGGCTACACCTTC. It codes for CASSFVGVGYTF.